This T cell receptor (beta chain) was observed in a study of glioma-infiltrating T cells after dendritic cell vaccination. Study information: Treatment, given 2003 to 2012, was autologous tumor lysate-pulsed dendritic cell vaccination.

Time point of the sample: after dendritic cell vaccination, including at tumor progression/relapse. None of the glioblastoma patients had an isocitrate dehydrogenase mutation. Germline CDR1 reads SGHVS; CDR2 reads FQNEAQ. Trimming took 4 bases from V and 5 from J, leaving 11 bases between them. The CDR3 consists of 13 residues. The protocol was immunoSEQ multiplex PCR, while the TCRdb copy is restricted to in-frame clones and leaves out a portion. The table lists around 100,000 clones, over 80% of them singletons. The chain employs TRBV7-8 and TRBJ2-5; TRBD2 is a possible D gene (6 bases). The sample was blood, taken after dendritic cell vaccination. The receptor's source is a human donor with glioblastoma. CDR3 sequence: CASSSGDLETQYF. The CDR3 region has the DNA TGTGCCAGCAGCTCCGGGGACTTGGAGACCCAGTACTTC.